This TCR beta chain emerged from a study of T-cell reconstitution after alpha-beta-depleted transplantation in children. Findings of the study overall: The authors attributed T-cell counts and diversity one year after transplant mostly to newly produced T cells.

Note on this clonotype: Antigen specificity is unknown.

It was with unique molecular identifiers that the TCRbeta library was prepared. TCRdb used MiXCR to reprocess the PCR reads, holding one entry per CDR3 protein. The table lists about 440,000 distinct CDR3 sequences, about 40% of them singletons, with approximately 30% in the top ten. The CDR3 has 16 residues. Trimming took 1 base from V and 2 from J, leaving 10 bases between them. Germline CDR1 SGHRS, CDR2 YFSETQ. The chain employs TRBV5-1 and TRBJ2-6; TRBD2 might be the D (5 bases). The sequence came from a girl aged 2 to 10 with aplastic anemia, due to receive a stem cell transplant. The sequenced sample was PBMCs, obtained before TCRalphabeta/CD19-depleted stem cell transplant. The CDR3 DNA reads as TGCGCCAGCAGCTTGAAATCCGGGACTGGGGCCAACGTCCTGACTTTC. It is translated as CASSLKSGTGANVLTF. Drawing the rest from reference TRBV5-1 and TRBJ2-6, the complete variable domain is KAGVTQTPRYLIKTRGQQVTLSCSPISGHRSVSWYQQTPGQGLQFLFEYFSETQRNKGNFPGRFSGRQFSNSRSEMNVSTLELGDSALYLCASSLKSGTGANVLTFGAGSRLTVL.